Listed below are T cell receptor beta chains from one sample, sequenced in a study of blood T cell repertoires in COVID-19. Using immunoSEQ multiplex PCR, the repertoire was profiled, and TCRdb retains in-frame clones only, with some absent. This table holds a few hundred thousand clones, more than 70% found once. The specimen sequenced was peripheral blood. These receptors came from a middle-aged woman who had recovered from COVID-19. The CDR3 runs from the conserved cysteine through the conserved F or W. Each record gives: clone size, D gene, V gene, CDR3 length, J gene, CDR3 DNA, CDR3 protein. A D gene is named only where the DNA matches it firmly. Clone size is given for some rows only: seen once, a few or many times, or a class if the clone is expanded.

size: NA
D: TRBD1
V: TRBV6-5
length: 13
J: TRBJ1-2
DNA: TGTGCCAGCAGTTACCTACAGGGGGGCGGCTACACCTTC
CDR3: CASSYLQGGGYTF

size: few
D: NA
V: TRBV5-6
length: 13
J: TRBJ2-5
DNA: TGTGCCAGCAGCTTGGGGCGGGGCGAGACCCAGTACTTC
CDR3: CASSLGRGETQYF

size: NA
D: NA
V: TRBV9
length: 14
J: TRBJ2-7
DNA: TGTGCCAGCAGCGTAGGGGACATAGCCTACGAGCAGTACTTC
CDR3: CASSVGDIAYEQYF

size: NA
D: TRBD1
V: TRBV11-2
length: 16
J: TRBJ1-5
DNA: TGTGCCAGCAGCTTAGGGGACAGGGGAGGTGGTCAGCCCCAGCATTTT
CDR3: CASSLGDRGGGQPQHF

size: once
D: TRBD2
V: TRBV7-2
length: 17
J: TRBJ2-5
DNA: TGTGCCAGCAGCCCTCTCCCCCCCGGGAGGGCTGGGGAGACCCAGTACTTC
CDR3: CASSPLPPGRAGETQYF

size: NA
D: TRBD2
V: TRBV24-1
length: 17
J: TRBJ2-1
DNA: TGTGCCACCAGTGATTTCGGACTAGCGGGACCCCGAGGTGAGCAGTTCTTC
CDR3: CATSDFGLAGPRGEQFF

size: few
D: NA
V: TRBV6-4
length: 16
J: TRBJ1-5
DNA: TGTGCCAGCAGTGGTCTGAGGGAGGGCAGCAATCAGCCCCAGCATTTT
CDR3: CASSGLREGSNQPQHF

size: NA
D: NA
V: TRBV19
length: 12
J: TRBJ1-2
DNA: TGTGCCAGTAAACCCCGGGGGGAGGGCTACACCTTC
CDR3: CASKPRGEGYTF

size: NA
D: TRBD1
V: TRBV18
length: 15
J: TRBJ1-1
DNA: TGTGCCAGCTCACCCCTGACAGGGTCGAACACTGAAGCTTTCTTT
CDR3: CASSPLTGSNTEAFF

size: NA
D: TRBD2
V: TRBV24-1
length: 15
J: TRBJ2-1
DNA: TGTGCCACCAGTGGGGCGGGAGATTTCTACAATGAGCAGTTCTTC
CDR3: CATSGAGDFYNEQFF

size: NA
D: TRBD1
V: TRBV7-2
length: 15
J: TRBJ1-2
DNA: TGTGCCAGCAGCTCCCGGGACAGGGCTAACTATGGCTACACCTTC
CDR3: CASSSRDRANYGYTF

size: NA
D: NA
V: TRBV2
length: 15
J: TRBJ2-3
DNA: TGTGCCAGCAGTGATTTCGGGGGAGCAACAGATACGCAGTATTTT
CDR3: CASSDFGGATDTQYF

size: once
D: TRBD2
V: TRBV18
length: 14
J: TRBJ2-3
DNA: TGTGCCAGCTCACCAACGGCGGGGGCAGATACGCAGTATTTT
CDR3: CASSPTAGADTQYF

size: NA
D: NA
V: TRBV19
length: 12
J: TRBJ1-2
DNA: TGTGCCAGTAGTATCGGTGGAGTGGGCTACACCTTC
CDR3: CASSIGGVGYTF

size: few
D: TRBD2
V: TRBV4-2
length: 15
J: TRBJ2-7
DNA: TGTGCCAGCAGCCAAGCGTGGGCGGGAGTGGCCGAGCAGTACTTC
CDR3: CASSQAWAGVAEQYF

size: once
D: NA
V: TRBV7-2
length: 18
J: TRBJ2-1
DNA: TGTGCCAGCAGTCGCCTTGGGGGCCCGGGGACGACCTACAATGAGCAGTTCTTC
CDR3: CASSRLGGPGTTYNEQFF

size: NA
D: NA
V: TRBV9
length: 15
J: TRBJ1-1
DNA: TGTGCCAGCAGCCCCTCAGGGTTTCTGAACACTGAAGCTTTCTTT
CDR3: CASSPSGFLNTEAFF

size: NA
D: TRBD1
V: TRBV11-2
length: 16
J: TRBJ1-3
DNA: TGTGCCAGCAGCCCCCCGGGACAGGGTTCCGGAAACACCATATATTTT
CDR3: CASSPPGQGSGNTIYF

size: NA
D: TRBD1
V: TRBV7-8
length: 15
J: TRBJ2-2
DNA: TGTGCCAGCAGCTCAGGGACAGGGAACACCGGGGAGCTGTTTTTT
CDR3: CASSSGTGNTGELFF

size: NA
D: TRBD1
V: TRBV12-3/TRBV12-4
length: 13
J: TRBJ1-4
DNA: TGTGCCAGCAGCCCAGGGGGTTCTGGACGGCTGTTTTTT
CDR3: CASSPGGSGRLFF

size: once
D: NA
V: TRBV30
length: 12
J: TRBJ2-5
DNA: TGTGCCTGGAGTTCTCGACAGGAGACCCAGTACTTC
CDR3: CAWSSRQETQYF

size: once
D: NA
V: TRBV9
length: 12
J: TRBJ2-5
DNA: TGTGCCAGCAGCGAGGGGGTGGGGACCCAGTACTTC
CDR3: CASSEGVGTQYF

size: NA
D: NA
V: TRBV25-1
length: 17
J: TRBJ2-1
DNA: TGTGCCAGCAGTGAATATGACTCGTGGAGTCAGTACAATGAGCAGTTCTTC
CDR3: CASSEYDSWSQYNEQFF

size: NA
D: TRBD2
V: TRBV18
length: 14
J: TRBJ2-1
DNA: TGTGCCAGCCACCCCGGGACTAGCAAAATGACGCAGTTCTTC
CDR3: CASHPGTSKMTQFF

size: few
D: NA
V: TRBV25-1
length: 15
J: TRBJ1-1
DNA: TGTGCCAGCAGTCTCGTAGCGGGCCGGAGGACTGAAGCTTTCTTT
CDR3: CASSLVAGRRTEAFF

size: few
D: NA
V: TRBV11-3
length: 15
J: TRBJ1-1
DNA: TGTGCCAGCAGCCCGGGGGGGACGAGGGGCACTGAAGCTTTCTTT
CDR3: CASSPGGTRGTEAFF

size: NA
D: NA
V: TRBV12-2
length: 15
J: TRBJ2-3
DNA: TGTGCAAGTCGCTTAGCGGTTCAAGGGGGTTGGACGCAGTATTTT
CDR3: CASRLAVQGGWTQYF

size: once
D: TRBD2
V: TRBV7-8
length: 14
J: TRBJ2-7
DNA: TGTGCCAGCAGCCGGGGACTAGCGGGATCCGAGCAGTACTTC
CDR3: CASSRGLAGSEQYF

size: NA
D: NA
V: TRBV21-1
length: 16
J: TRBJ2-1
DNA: TGTGCCAGCAGCCGCCGACTAGCGGAGGGGACCAATGAGCAGTTCTTC
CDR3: CASSRRLAEGTNEQFF

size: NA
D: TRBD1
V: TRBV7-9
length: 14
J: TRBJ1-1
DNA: TGTGCCAGCAGCCCAGGGACAGCGAACACTGAAGCTTTCTTT
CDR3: CASSPGTANTEAFF

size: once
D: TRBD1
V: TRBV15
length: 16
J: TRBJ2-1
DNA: TGTGCCACCAGCAGAGGAGGGACAGGGGTTATTGATGAGCAGTTCTTC
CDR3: CATSRGGTGVIDEQFF

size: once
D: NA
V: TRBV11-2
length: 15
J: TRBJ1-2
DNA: TGTGCCAGCAGCTCAACGACAGGCGTTAACTATGGCTACACCTTC
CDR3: CASSSTTGVNYGYTF

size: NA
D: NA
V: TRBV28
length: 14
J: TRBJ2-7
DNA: TGTGCCAGCGGGGGGGGGCCTCCTACGAACGAGCAGTACTTC
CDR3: CASGGGPPTNEQYF

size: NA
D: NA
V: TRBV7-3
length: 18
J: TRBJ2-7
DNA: TGTGCCAGCAGCTTAATGGTACGGGAGCCCCCGAGCTCCTACGAGCAGTACTTC
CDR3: CASSLMVREPPSSYEQYF

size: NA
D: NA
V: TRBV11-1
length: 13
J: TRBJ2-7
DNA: TGTGCCAGCAGCTTTACAGGGGCGGGGGAGCAGTACTTC
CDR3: CASSFTGAGEQYF

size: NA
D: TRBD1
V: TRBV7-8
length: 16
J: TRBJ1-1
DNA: TGTGCCAGCAGCCCACTGGCGGGGCAGGGGGCCACTGAAGCTTTCTTT
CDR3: CASSPLAGQGATEAFF

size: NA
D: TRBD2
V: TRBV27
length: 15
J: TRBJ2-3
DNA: TGTGCCAGCAGTCTCCCGGGGGGGGGCACAGATACGCAGTATTTT
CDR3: CASSLPGGGTDTQYF

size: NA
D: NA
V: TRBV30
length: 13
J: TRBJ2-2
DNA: TGTGCCTGGAGTGTAAGGGGGACCGGGGAGCTGTTTTTT
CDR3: CAWSVRGTGELFF

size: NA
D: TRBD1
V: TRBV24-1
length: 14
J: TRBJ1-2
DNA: TGTGCCACCAGTGACAACAGGGGATCATATGGCTACACCTTC
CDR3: CATSDNRGSYGYTF

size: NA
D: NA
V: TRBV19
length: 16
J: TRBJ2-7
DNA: TGTGCCAGTAGTTCCGCAGGGGCCACCCCTGGTTACGAGCAGTACTTC
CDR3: CASSSAGATPGYEQYF

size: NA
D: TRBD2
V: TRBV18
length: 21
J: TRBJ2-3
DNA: TGTGCCAGCTCACCCAATCCGCCGGGACTAGCGGGAGGGCCGGGGAGAGATACGCAGTATTTT
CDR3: CASSPNPPGLAGGPGRDTQYF

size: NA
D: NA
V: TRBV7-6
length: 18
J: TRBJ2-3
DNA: TGTGCCAGCAGCTTAGGGGGTTGGGTAGCGCCTAGCACAGATACGCAGTATTTT
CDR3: CASSLGGWVAPSTDTQYF

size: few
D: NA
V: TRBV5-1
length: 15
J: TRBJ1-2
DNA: TGCGCCAGCAACGAGGGCAGAACTTCTAACTATGGCTACACCTTC
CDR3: CASNEGRTSNYGYTF

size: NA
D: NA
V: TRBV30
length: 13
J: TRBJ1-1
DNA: TGTGCCTGGAGTATCCAACAGGGTTCTGAAGCTTTCTTT
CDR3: CAWSIQQGSEAFF

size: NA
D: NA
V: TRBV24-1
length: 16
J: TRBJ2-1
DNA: TGTGCCACCAGTGATCCTGGGGGGACCAAAACAAATGAGCAGTTCTTC
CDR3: CATSDPGGTKTNEQFF

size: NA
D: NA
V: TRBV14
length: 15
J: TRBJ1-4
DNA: TGTGCCAGCAGCCAACCGGGGTGGGTTGGAGGAAAACTGTTTTTT
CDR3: CASSQPGWVGGKLFF

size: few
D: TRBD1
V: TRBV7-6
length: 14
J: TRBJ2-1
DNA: TGTGCCAGCAGCCCCACGGGACAGGGGGCAGTTGTGGTCTTC
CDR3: CASSPTGQGAVVVF

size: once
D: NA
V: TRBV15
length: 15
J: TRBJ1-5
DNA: TGTGCCACCAGCAGAGCGGCAGGGCCGGATCAGCCCCAGCATTTT
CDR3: CATSRAAGPDQPQHF

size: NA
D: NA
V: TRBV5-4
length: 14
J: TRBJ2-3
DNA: TGTGCCAGCAGCTTTAACACAGGGACAGATACGCAGTATTTT
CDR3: CASSFNTGTDTQYF

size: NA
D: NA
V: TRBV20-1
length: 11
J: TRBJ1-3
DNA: TGCAGTGCTACGAGCGGAAACACCATATATTTT
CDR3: CSATSGNTIYF

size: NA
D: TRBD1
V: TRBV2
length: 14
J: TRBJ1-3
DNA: TGTGCCAGCAGGGGACAGGGGGGTGGAAACACCATATATTTT
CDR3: CASRGQGGGNTIYF

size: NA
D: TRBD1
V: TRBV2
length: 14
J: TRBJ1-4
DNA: TGTGCCAGCAGACTCGGGACAGGGGGAGGAAAACTGTTTTTT
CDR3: CASRLGTGGGKLFF

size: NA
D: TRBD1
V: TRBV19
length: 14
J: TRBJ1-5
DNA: TGTGCCAGTAGTATCACAGGGGGTGGTCAGCCCCAGCATTTT
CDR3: CASSITGGGQPQHF

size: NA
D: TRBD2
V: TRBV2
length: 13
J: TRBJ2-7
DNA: TGTGCCAGCAACCGGGGGGGTTCCTACGAGCAGTACTTC
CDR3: CASNRGGSYEQYF

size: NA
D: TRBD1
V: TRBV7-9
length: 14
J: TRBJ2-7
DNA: TGTGCCAGCAGCTTGGGGACAGGGGCCTACGAGCAGTACTTC
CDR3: CASSLGTGAYEQYF

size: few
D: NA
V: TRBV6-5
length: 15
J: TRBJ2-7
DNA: TGTGCCAGCAGGCCCACACAGGGGAGGCGCTACGAGCAGTACTTC
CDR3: CASRPTQGRRYEQYF

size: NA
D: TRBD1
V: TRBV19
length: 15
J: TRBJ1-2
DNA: TGTGCCAGTAACCCGACGGACAGGGGGTCGGGTGGCTACACCTTC
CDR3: CASNPTDRGSGGYTF